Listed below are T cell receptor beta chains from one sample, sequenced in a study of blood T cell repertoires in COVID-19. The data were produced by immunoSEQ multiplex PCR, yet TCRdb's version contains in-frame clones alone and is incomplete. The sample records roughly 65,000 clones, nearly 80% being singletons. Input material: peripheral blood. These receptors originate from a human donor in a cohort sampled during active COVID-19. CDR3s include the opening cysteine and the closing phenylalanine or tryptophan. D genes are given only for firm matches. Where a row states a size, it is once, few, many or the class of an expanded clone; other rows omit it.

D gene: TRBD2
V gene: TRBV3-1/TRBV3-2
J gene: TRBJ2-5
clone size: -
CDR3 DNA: TGTGCCAGCAGCCCCTCCCCGGGGGGACGAGAGACCCAGTACTTC
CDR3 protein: CASSPSPGGRETQYF

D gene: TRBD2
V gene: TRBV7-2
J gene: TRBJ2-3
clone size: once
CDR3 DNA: TGTGCCAGCAGCTTAAGGGCTAGCGGGACCACAGATACGCAGTATTTT
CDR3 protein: CASSLRASGTTDTQYF

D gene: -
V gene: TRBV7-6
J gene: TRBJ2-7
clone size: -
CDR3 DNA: TGTGCCAGCAGCCCAGAACAGAGCTCCTACGAGCAGTACTTC
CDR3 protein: CASSPEQSSYEQYF

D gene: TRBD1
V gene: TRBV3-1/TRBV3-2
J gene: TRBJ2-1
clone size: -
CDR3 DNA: TGTGCCAGCAGCCAGCAACAGGGGGCATACAATGAGCAGTTCTTC
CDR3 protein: CASSQQQGAYNEQFF

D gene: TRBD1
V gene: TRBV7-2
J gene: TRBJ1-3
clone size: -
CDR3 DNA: TGTGCCAGCAGCGCGGGACAGGCAGAAGGAAACACCATATATTTT
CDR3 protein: CASSAGQAEGNTIYF

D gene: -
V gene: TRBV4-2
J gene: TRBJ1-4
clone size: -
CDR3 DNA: TGTGCCAGCAGCCAACGCGGCGTGGGTGAAAAACTGTTTTTT
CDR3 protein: CASSQRGVGEKLFF

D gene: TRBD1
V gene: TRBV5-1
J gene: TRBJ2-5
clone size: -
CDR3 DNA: TGCGCCAGCAGCTTGATCGGGACAGGGGGAGAGACCCAGTACTTC
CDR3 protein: CASSLIGTGGETQYF

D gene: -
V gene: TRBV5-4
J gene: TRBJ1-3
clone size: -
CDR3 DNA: TGTGCCAGCAGCTCTCGCCAGGGCTCTGGAAACACCATATATTTT
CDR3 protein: CASSSRQGSGNTIYF

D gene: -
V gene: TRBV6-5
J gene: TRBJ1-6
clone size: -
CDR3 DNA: TGTGCCAGCTCCCTGGAGGAGGGTAGGGCCCTCCACTTT
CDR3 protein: CASSLEEGRALHF

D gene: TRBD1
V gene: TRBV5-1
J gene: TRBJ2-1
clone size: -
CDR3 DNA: TGCGCCAGCAGGGGACAGGCCTACAATGAGCAGTTCTTC
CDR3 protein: CASRGQAYNEQFF

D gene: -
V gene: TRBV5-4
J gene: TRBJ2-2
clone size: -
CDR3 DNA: TGTGCCAGCAGCTTGGCCGGGGTGAACACCGGGGAGCTGTTTTTT
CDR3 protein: CASSLAGVNTGELFF

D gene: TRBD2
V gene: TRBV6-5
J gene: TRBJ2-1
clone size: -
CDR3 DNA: TGTGCCAGCAGTTTGGGACTAGCGGGAGCAGGGGAGCAGTTCTTC
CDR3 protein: CASSLGLAGAGEQFF

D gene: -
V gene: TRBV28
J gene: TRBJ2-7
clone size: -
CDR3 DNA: TGTGCCAGCAGTCCCGTAGCCTACGAGCAGTACTTC
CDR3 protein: CASSPVAYEQYF

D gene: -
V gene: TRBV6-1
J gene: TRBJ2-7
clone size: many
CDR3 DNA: TGTGCCAGCAGTGAAGCGGCGGGGACCTCCTACGAGCAGTACTTC
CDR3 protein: CASSEAAGTSYEQYF

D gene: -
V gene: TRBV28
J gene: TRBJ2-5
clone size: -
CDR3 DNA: TGTGCCAGCAGTTTACCCTTACAGGGTGAGACCCAGTACTTC
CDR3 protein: CASSLPLQGETQYF

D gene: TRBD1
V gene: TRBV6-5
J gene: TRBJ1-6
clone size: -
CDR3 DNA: TGTGCCAGCAGGGGGACAGGGGCCAATTCACCCCTCCACTTT
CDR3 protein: CASRGTGANSPLHF

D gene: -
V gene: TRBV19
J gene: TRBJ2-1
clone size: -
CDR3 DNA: TGTGCCAGTACCCCTGGGGACACTTACAATGAGCAGTTCTTC
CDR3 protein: CASTPGDTYNEQFF

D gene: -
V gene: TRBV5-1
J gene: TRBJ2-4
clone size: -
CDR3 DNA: TGCGCCAGCAGCCCGCGGGGGCCCGGGGACATTCAGTACTTC
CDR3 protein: CASSPRGPGDIQYF

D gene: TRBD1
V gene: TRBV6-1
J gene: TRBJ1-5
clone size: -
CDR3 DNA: TGTGCCAGCAGTGAAGCGGGGACAGGGGGCATCAGTCAGCCCCAGCATTTT
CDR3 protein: CASSEAGTGGISQPQHF

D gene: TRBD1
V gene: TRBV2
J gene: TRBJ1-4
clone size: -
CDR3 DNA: TGTGCCACCACAGGGGGGATTAATGAAAAACTGTTTTTT
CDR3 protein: CATTGGINEKLFF

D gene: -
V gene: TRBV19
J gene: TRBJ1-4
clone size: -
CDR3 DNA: TGTGCCAGTAGCCCGGGGGCAACTAATGAAAAACTGTTTTTT
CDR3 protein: CASSPGATNEKLFF

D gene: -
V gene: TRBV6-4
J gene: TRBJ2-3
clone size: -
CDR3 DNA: TGTGCCAGCAGTGACTCCTGGGCAGGGACAGATACGCAGTATTTT
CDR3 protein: CASSDSWAGTDTQYF

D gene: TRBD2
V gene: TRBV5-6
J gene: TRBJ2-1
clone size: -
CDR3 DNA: TGTGCCAGCAGCCCGGCGGGGGGAGCGATGCAGTTCTTC
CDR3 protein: CASSPAGGAMQFF

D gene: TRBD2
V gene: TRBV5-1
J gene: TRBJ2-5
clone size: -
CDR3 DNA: TGCGCCAGCAACCTAGCGGGAGGGAGAGAGACCCAGTACTTC
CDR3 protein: CASNLAGGRETQYF

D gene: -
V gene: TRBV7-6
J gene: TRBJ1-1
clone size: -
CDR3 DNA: TGTGCCAGCAGCTTACGATCCGGGGGGAACACTGAAGCTTTCTTT
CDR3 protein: CASSLRSGGNTEAFF

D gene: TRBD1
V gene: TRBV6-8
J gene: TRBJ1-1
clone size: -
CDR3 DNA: TGTGCCAGCGGGCGACAGGGCGAAGGAGAGGATACTGAAGCTTTCTTT
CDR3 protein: CASGRQGEGEDTEAFF

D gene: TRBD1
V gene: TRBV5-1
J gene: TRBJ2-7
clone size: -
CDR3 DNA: TGCGCCAGCAGCTGGGGGACAGGGGGCGACTACGAGCAGTACTTC
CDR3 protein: CASSWGTGGDYEQYF

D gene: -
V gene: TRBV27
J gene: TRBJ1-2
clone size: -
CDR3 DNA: TGTGCCAGCAGTTTGAATCGGGCAGGGGACGGCTACACCTTC
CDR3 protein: CASSLNRAGDGYTF

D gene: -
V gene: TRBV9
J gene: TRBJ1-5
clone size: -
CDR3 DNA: TGTGCCAGCAGCCCCTTCGGGGGACCACAGCCCCAGCATTTT
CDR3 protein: CASSPFGGPQPQHF

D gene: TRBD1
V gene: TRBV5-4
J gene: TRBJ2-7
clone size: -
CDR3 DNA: TGTGCCAGCAGCTTGCTGGGACAGGCGAGCTCCTACGAGCAGTACTTC
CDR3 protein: CASSLLGQASSYEQYF

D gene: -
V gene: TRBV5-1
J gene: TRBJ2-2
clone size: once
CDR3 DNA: TGCGCCAGCAGCTCGGGGTTCGACACCGGGGAGCTGTTTTTT
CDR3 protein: CASSSGFDTGELFF

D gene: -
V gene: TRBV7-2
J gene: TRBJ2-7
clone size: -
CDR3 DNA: TGTGCCAGCAGCTTAAATGGGGGCGCGGGCGAGCAGTACTTC
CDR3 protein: CASSLNGGAGEQYF

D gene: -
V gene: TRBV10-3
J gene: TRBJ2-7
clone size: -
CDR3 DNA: TGTGCCACCGGGGACTCTCCCTCCTACGAGCAGTACTTC
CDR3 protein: CATGDSPSYEQYF

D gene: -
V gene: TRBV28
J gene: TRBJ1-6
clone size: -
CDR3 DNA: TGTGCCAGCACCCTACTGAGGGTAAATTCACCCCTCCACTTT
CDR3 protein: CASTLLRVNSPLHF

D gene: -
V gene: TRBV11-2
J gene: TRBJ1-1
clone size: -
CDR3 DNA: TGTGCCAGCAGCTTAGTTCCGGGGAGGGGCACTGAAGCTTTCTTT
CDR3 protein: CASSLVPGRGTEAFF

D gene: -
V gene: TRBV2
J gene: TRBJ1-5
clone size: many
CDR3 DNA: TGTGCCAGCAGTGTGGGGGGAGGTGGCAATCAGCCCCAGCATTTT
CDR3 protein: CASSVGGGGNQPQHF

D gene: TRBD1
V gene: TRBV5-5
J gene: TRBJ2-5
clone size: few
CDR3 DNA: TGTGCCAGCACATGGACAGGCCAAGAGACCCAGTACTTC
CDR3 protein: CASTWTGQETQYF

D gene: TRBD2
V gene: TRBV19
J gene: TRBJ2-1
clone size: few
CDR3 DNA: TGTGCCAGTAAAACTAGCGGGAGGGCGGGTCACAATGAGCAGTTCTTC
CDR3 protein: CASKTSGRAGHNEQFF

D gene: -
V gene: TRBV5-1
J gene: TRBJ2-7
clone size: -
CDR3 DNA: TGCGCCAGCAGACAGGAGTTAAACGAGCAGTACTTC
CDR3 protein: CASRQELNEQYF

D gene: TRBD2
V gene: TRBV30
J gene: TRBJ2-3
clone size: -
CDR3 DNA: TGTGCCTGGAGTGTACTAGCGGCCACAGATACGCAGTATTTT
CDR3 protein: CAWSVLAATDTQYF

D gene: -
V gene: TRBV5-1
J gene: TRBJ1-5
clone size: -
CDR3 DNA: TGCGCCAGCAGCTTGGAAGGCAGCGGCAATCAGCCCCAGCATTTT
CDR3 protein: CASSLEGSGNQPQHF

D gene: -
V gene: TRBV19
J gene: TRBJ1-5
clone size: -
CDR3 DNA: TGTGCCAGTAGTATAGGGAGGAGCAGCAATCAGCCCCAGCATTTT
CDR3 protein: CASSIGRSSNQPQHF

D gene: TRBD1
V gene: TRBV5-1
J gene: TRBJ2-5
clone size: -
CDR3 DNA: TGCGCCAGCAGCTTGGGGACAGGGGAAGCCCTGGAGACCCAGTACTTC
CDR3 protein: CASSLGTGEALETQYF

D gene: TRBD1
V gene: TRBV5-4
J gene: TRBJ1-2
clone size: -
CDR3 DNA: TGTGCCAGCAGAGTCGACAGGGGGTCTGGCTACACCTTC
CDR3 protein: CASRVDRGSGYTF

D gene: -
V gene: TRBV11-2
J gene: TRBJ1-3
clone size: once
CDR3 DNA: TGTGCCAGCAGCACCCGAAGACAGGCTTATGGAAACACCATATATTTT
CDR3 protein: CASSTRRQAYGNTIYF